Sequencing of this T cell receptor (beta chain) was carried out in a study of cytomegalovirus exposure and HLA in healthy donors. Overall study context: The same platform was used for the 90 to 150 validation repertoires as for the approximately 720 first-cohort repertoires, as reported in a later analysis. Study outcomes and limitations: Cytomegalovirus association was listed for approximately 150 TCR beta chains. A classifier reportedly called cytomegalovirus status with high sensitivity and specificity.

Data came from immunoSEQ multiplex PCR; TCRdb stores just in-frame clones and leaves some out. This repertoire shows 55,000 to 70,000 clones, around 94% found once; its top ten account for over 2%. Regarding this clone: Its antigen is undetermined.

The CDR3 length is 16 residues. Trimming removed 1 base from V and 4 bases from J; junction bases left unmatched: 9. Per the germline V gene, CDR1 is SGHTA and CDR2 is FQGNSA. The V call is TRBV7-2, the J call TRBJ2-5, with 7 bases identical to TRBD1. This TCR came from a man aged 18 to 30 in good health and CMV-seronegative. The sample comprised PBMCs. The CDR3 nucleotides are TGTGCCAGCAGCTTAGAGCGAGGGGGCGGGTTAGAGACCCAGTACTTC. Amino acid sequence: CASSLERGGGLETQYF. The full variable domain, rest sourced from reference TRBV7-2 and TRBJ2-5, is GAGVSQSPSNKVTEKGKDVELRCDPISGHTALYWYRQSLGQGLEFLIYFQGNSAPDKSGLPSDRFSAERTGGSVSTLTIQRTQQEDSAVYLCASSLERGGGLETQYFGPGTRLLVL.